This TCR beta chain was sequenced in a study of monozygotic twins with inflammatory bowel disease. Study-level findings and limits: Clonotype sharing was lower in IBD patients than healthy twins, most markedly with disease activity.

Researchers used approximately 3,800 ng of total RNA for each TCR library. TCRdb re-called the 5' RACE reads; every CDR3 protein appears as one record, without DNA. The data show about 350,000 distinct CDR3 sequences, and the top ten clones hold roughly 2%. As to this clonotype: The target antigen is unknown.

Germline V CDR1 and CDR2: DFQATT, SNEGSKA (reference sequence). The length of the CDR3 is 13 residues. The sequence derives from a human donor with ulcerative colitis or Crohn's disease, or a healthy co-twin of an affected twin (not recorded which). The specimen sequenced was blood. The rearrangement joins TRBV20-1 to TRBJ1-2; TCRdb names TRBD1, which stays unverified in the absence of DNA. CDR3 sequence: CSATSRGAEGYTF.